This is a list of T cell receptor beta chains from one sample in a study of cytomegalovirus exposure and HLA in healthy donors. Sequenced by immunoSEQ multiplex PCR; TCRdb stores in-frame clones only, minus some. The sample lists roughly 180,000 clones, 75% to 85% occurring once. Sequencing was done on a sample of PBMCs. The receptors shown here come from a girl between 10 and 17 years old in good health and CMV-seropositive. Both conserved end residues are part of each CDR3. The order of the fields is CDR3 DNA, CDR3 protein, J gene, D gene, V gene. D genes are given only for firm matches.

TGCGCCAGCAGCCAAATAGGGACAGGGGTGAATCAGCCCCAGCATTTT | CASSQIGTGVNQPQHF | TRBJ1-5 | TRBD1 | TRBV4-1
TGTGCCAGCAGCTTACGCGGGGGACAGGGGGATTATGGCTACACCTTC | CASSLRGGQGDYGYTF | TRBJ1-2 | TRBD1 | TRBV7-2
TGTGCCAGCAGCTTAGGAGCAGCGGGGCTTCAGACAGATACGCAGTATTTT | CASSLGAAGLQTDTQYF | TRBJ2-3 | TRBD2 | TRBV7-2
TGTGCCAGCAGCACGAATAGCGACCTATTCTACGAGCAGTACTTC | CASSTNSDLFYEQYF | TRBJ2-7 | . | TRBV7-2
TGTGCCAGCAGCTTAGATTCGACTAGCGGGGGGCGGGAGCAGTTCTTC | CASSLDSTSGGREQFF | TRBJ2-1 | TRBD2 | TRBV7-2
TGCGCCAGCAGCCTCCGCCCTTCGGGACTAGCGGGGGGGCTGGAGACCCAGTACTTC | CASSLRPSGLAGGLETQYF | TRBJ2-5 | TRBD2 | TRBV4-1
TGCGCCAGCAGCTTGGGCGGCAGGGGGGATGAAAAACTGTTTTTT | CASSLGGRGDEKLFF | TRBJ1-4 | TRBD1 | TRBV5-1
TGTGCCAGTAGTATTGGGTCCAGGGGGCTCACTGAAGCTTTCTTT | CASSIGSRGLTEAFF | TRBJ1-1 | TRBD1 | TRBV19
TGTGCCTGGAGCATAGACAGGGGAGGCGGCGGCACTGAAGCTTTCTTT | CAWSIDRGGGGTEAFF | TRBJ1-1 | TRBD1 | TRBV30
TGTGCCAGCAGCCCTGGGGGCCGCAATCAGCCCCAGCATTTT | CASSPGGRNQPQHF | TRBJ1-5 | . | TRBV7-8
TGTGCCAGCAAGGTGGAGGGGGCAGGGGGTACTGAAGCTTTCTTT | CASKVEGAGGTEAFF | TRBJ1-1 | TRBD1 | TRBV2
TGTGCCAGTAGTATCTCAGGGGGCAATCAGCCCCAGCATTTT | CASSISGGNQPQHF | TRBJ1-5 | . | TRBV19
TGTGCCAGCAGCTTTACTCCCGGCACTGAAGCTTTCTTT | CASSFTPGTEAFF | TRBJ1-1 | . | TRBV7-9
TGTGCCATCAGTGAGGTATGGGGCAACGAGCAGTACTTC | CAISEVWGNEQYF | TRBJ2-7 | . | TRBV10-3
TGTGCCAGCAGTTACCTAGCGGGGACGAACACCGGGGAGCTGTTTTTT | CASSYLAGTNTGELFF | TRBJ2-2 | TRBD2 | TRBV6-5
TGCGCCACCTCAAGACTAGCGGGGGGGCAGTACCAAGAGACCCAGTACTTC | CATSRLAGGQYQETQYF | TRBJ2-5 | TRBD2 | TRBV5-1